A single sample is the source of the 9 T cell receptor beta chains below, sequenced in a study of preoperative IRX-2 immunotherapy in early breast cancer. Data came from immunoSEQ multiplex PCR; TCRdb stores just in-frame clones and leaves some out. This sample has tens of thousands of clones, with 90% to 95% found just once. Treatment indicated: preoperative locoregional IRX-2 cytokine immunotherapy. This specimen was acquired from a patient treated with IRX-2 immunotherapy. The origin of the receptors is a human donor with breast cancer.

The chain couples TRBV7-9 to TRBJ1-5; D call uncertain. The CDR3 sequence is 14 residues long. Trimming left V 2 bases short and J 5 bases short, with 10 bases between. Germline values: CDR1 SEHNR, CDR2 FQNEAQ (reference sequence). CDR3 residues: CASSLLDQYQPQHF. The DNA for the CDR3 is TGTGCCAGCAGCTTATTGGACCAGTATCAGCCCCAGCATTTT.

This rearrangement joins TRBV29-1 to TRBJ2-1; D unresolved. Germline V gives CDR1 SQVTM, CDR2 ANQGSEA. There are 12 residues in the CDR3. Trimming removed 8 bases from V and 3 bases from J, with 11 bases in between. The CDR3 DNA reads as TGCAGCACGACGTTGGGCTACAATGAGCAGTTCTTC. This translates into CSTTLGYNEQFF.

This chain joins TRBV15 and TRBJ1-1; perhaps TRBD1 as D (5 bases). Germline CDR1 LNHNV, CDR2 YYDKDF (reference sequence). V shed 0 bases and J shed 1 base, with 12 bases lying between them. The CDR3 is made up of 16 amino acids. The CDR3, as DNA: TGTGCCACCAGCAGAGACCGGGGCGCTTGGAACACTGAAGCTTTCTTT. Its protein product is CATSRDRGAWNTEAFF.

The V and J genes are TRBV7-9 and TRBJ1-3; D is unclear. Between the trimmed V and J ends, which lost 8 bases and 4 bases, there was a span of 9 bases. Germline V gene sequence: CDR1 SEHNR, CDR2 FQNEAQ (reference sequence). The CDR3 covers 12 residues. The CDR3 region is CASDYMGNTIYF. CDR3 DNA: TGTGCCAGCGACTACATGGGAAACACCATATATTTT.

The V call is TRBV19, the J call TRBJ2-7, with D possibly matching TRBD2 (5 bases). V was cut by 8 bases and J by 0 bases, with 8 bases left in between. Looked up from germline, CDR1 is LNHDA and CDR2 is SQIVND (reference sequence). This CDR3 has 12 residues. CDR3 coding DNA: TGTGCCAGTGAGGGAAGCTCCTACGAGCAGTACTTC. Translating gives CASEGSSYEQYF.

The chain couples TRBV7-3 to TRBJ2-7, with 10 bases matching TRBD1. The CDR3 length is 13 residues. J gave up 9 bases and V 5 bases, and 7 bases lay outside the gene matches. Germline assignment: CDR1 SGHTA and CDR2 FQGTGA. CDR3 DNA: TGTGCCAGCAGCCCCTCAGGGGACAGGGGGCAGTACTTC. It is translated as CASSPSGDRGQYF. The full variable domain, its missing parts supplied by reference TRBV7-3 and TRBJ2-7, is GAGVSQTPSNKVTEKGKYVELRCDPISGHTALYWYRQSLGQGPEFLIYFQGTGAADDSGLPNDRFFAVRPEGSVSTLKIQRTERGDSAVYLCASSPSGDRGQYFGPGTRLTVT.

The chain recombines TRBV5-4 with TRBJ2-3, with D uncertain. This CDR3 is 14 amino acids long. Trimming took off 2 bases at V and 3 bases at J, with 10 bases between the two ends. Looked up from germline, CDR1 is SGHNT and CDR2 is YYREEE (reference sequence). The CDR3 loop reads CASSFRSETDTQYF. CDR3 DNA: TGTGCCAGCAGCTTTCGGTCCGAAACAGATACGCAGTATTTT.

V gene TRBV18 combines with J gene TRBJ2-6, with D perhaps matching TRBD1 (6 bases). This CDR3 region has 16 residues. V lost 3 bases and J lost 0, with 9 bases in between. Per germline, CDR1 KGHSH and CDR2 LQKENI. The CDR3 spells CASSPRDTSGANVLTF. For the CDR3, the DNA is TGTGCCAGCTCACCCCGGGACACCTCTGGGGCCAACGTCCTGACTTTC.

This clone is a singleton in its sample. The CDR3 loop reads CASSLGPASYNEQFF. The CDR3 DNA reads TGTGCCAGCAGCTTAGGACCGGCTAGCTACAATGAGCAGTTCTTC. V usage is TRBV7-9 and J usage is TRBJ2-1; D unresolved. The CDR3 runs to 15 residues. Looked up from germline, CDR1 is SEHNR and CDR2 is FQNEAQ (reference sequence). The germline V and J ends were trimmed by 1 base and 3 bases, with 10 bases remaining between them.